Presented here are 21 T cell receptor beta chains from one specimen sequenced in a study of early T cells in non-severe SARS-CoV-2 infection (dated by TCRdb to about 2021). Libraries were prepared through 5' RACE. The run used a NextSeq 500. TCRdb reran the public reads through fastp at Q25 and MiXCR, keeping productive beta chains. Duplicate CDR3 protein sequences are folded into a single record with the most common DNA and genes. The sample table contains around 61,000 distinct CDR3 sequences; only one count was recorded for approximately 15% of them. The ten largest clones represent over 4% of the sample. Sequenced here: whole blood, sampled at baseline. The receptors come from an adult who was a healthcare worker with PCR-confirmed SARS-CoV-2 infection or an uninfected control (not recorded which).

CDR3 bases: TGTGCCAGCAGCGCAGGGGACCACACCTATGGCTACACCTTC. Translation gives CASSAGDHTYGYTF. The chain recombines TRBV7-8 with TRBJ1-2; D is possibly TRBD1 (6 bases). There are 14 residues in the CDR3. The ends were cut back, 5 bases at V and 4 bases at J, with 14 bases in the middle. CDR1 and CDR2 from the germline V gene are SGHVS and FQNEAQ.

This clonotype was picked up a small number of times. This chain connects TRBV5-1 to TRBJ2-1, with 9 nucleotides matching TRBD2. The CDR3 covers 15 residues. The germline gives CDR1 SGHRS, CDR2 YFSETQ. J was trimmed by 6 bases and V by 1 base; bases with no gene match: 5. CDR3 nucleotides: TGCGCCAGCAGCTTGAGTAGCGGGAGATCCAATGAGCAGTTCTTC. The encoded protein is CASSLSSGRSNEQFF.

This sequence joins TRBV11-2 and TRBJ1-1; no reliable D call. The CDR3 length is 12 residues. From germline, CDR1 is SGHAT and CDR2 FQNNGV. With 0 bases removed from V and 8 bases from J, the gap between germline ends came to 7 bases. CDR3 amino acids: CASSLDRAEAFF. The DNA of the CDR3 is TGTGCCAGCAGCTTAGATAGGGCAGAAGCTTTCTTT.

This clonotype was picked up a small number of times. This rearrangement joins TRBV5-6 to TRBJ2-7; D unclear. There are 13 residues in the CDR3. Per germline, CDR1 SGHDT and CDR2 YYEEEE. Trimming took 4 bases from V and 5 from J, leaving 13 bases between them. The DNA of the CDR3 is TGTGCCAGCAGCGCCGTCATAGCAAACGAGCAGTACTTC. It specifies CASSAVIANEQYF.

A word on this clonotype: Mismatch with germline at one junction end may stem from a read error. The chain is built from TRBV12-3 or TRBV12-4 and TRBJ1-4; the D gene is possibly TRBD1 (6 bases). This CDR3 region has 16 residues. This CDR3 reads CSSRDGGLATNEKLFF. The CDR3 DNA sequence: TGTTCCAGCAGGGACGGGGGCCTGGCAACTAATGAAAAACTGTTTTTT.

The V and J genes are TRBV10-3 and TRBJ2-5; D uncertain. CDR1 is ENHRY, CDR2 SYGVKD, per germline. The V end was cut by 0 bases, the J end by 6 bases, with 11 bases between. The CDR3 extends over 14 amino acids. The CDR3 bases are TGTGCCATCAGTGAGTCTGGCAGCAGAAAGACCCAGTACTTC. Translated, it gives CAISESGSRKTQYF.

In this sample, this clonotype turned up a few times. V usage is TRBV12-3 or TRBV12-4 and J usage is TRBJ2-3, with D perhaps matching TRBD1 (5 bases). The CDR3 spans 16 residues. Trimming took off 7 bases at V and 0 bases at J, with 17 bases between the two ends. CDR3 in amino acids: CASTLMGPLSTDTQYF. The CDR3 DNA is TGTGCCAGCACCCTTATGGGGCCCCTAAGCACAGATACGCAGTATTTT.

The chain combines TRBV5-1 with TRBJ2-2, with D possibly being TRBD2 (6 bases). The CDR3 sequence is 15 residues long. Germline loops: CDR1 SGHRS, CDR2 YFSETQ. The V end lost 2 bases, the J end lost 5 bases, and 13 bases lay between the germline ends. The CDR3 nucleotides are TGCGCCAGCAGCTTTCGTGTCGGGAGTACCGGGGAGCTGTTTTTT. Amino acids: CASSFRVGSTGELFF.

The table lists this clonotype with a few counts. This chain connects TRBV2 to TRBJ1-1; D not resolved. V lost 11 bases, J lost 7 bases, and 17 bases lay in between. Germline CDR1 is SNHLY and CDR2 is FYNNEI. The CDR3 length is 12 residues. The CDR3 protein is CAALWRGDEAFF. The CDR3 DNA follows: TGTGCCGCACTTTGGCGGGGTGATGAAGCTTTCTTT.

At least ten counts were recorded for this clonotype. V gene TRBV20-1 combines with J gene TRBJ1-6; 7 bases are a match to TRBD1. After removal of 4 bases from V and 8 bases from J, the junction contained 11 bases not matched to a gene. There are 15 residues in the CDR3. Germline V gives CDR1 DFQATT, CDR2 SNEGSKA (reference sequence). The CDR3 DNA is TGCAGTGCTACGATAGCGGACAGGCGAGATTCACCCCTCCACTTT. Amino acids: CSATIADRRDSPLHF.

This chain uses TRBV28 with TRBJ1-6; TRBD1 might be the D (6 bases). Germline lookup yields CDR1 MDHEN and CDR2 SYDVKM. The CDR3 has 14 amino acids. The ends were cut back, 5 bases at V and 10 bases at J, with 15 bases in the middle. CDR3 nucleotide sequence: TGTGCCAGCAGTCGAAACTCAGGGGAGTCACCCCTCCACTTT. It codes for CASSRNSGESPLHF.

In its sample, this clonotype was seen a few times. J is TRBJ2-6 and V is TRBV7-2; D assignment may be TRBD1 or TRBD2 (6 bases each). The V end was cut by 2 bases, the J end by 0 bases, with 14 bases between. There are 18 residues in the CDR3. Germline CDR1 reads SGHTA; CDR2 reads FQGNSA. CDR3 DNA sequence: TGTGCCAGCAGCTTAAACTGGGGGGCCCTCTCTGGGGCCAACGTCCTGACTTTC. Translating gives CASSLNWGALSGANVLTF.

This clonotype was seen at least ten times. The chain employs TRBV29-1 and TRBJ2-2, with TRBD2 identical over 8 bases. The CDR3 is 17 residues long. Looked up from germline, CDR1 is SQVTM and CDR2 is ANQGSEA. V lost 7 bases to trimming and J lost 5 bases; unmatched junction nucleotides: 18. This CDR3 reads CSADRGSMAGGTGELFF. DNA for the CDR3: TGCAGCGCCGACCGGGGCAGTATGGCGGGAGGAACCGGGGAGCTGTTTTTT.

This clonotype was seen only a few times. This chain connects TRBV7-8 to TRBJ2-3, with TRBD2 identical over 9 bases. The V gene's germline CDR1 is SGHVS and CDR2 FQNEAQ. The J segment lost 3 bases and the V segment lost 2 bases, leaving 9 bases of the junction unmatched. The CDR3 is 17 residues long. CDR3 amino acids: CASSLSRRGGLTDTQYF. In DNA, the CDR3 is TGTGCCAGCAGCTTAAGTAGGCGGGGGGGTTTGACAGATACGCAGTATTTT.

This clonotype was picked up a small number of times. The chain employs TRBV12-3 or TRBV12-4 and TRBJ1-3, with TRBD1 matching over 8 bases. CDR3 length: 13 residues. With V trimmed by 6 bases and J by 6 bases, 4 bases remained unmatched. CDR3 nucleotide sequence: TGTGCCAGCAGGATGACAGGGGCAAACACCATATATTTT. Its translation is CASRMTGANTIYF.

In its sample, this clonotype was seen a few times. V usage is TRBV11-2 and J usage is TRBJ2-2, with no clear D. Looked up from germline, CDR1 is SGHAT and CDR2 is FQNNGV. The CDR3 spans 14 residues. V lost 0 bases to trimming and J lost 2 bases, with 4 bases between them. The DNA for the CDR3 is TGTGCCAGCAGCTTAGAACCAAACACCGGGGAGCTGTTTTTT. The encoded protein is CASSLEPNTGELFF.

Only a few counts were recorded for this clonotype. The chain combines TRBV3-1 with TRBJ2-1; possibly TRBD1 or TRBD2 for D (5 bases each). The CDR3 is 13 residues long. The germline V gene encodes CDR1 LGHDT and CDR2 YNNKEL (reference sequence). Trimming removed 4 bases at V and 4 bases at J, with 8 bases between. The CDR3 is CASSRGIYNEQFF. CDR3 bases: TGTGCCAGCAGCCGGGGGATTTACAATGAGCAGTTCTTC.

This clonotype has ten or more counts. One junction end does not reproduce the germline sequence, and a read error may be involved. This chain connects TRBV7-8 to TRBJ2-3; D gene uncertain. Germline V gives CDR1 SGHVS, CDR2 FQNEAQ. The CDR3 runs 12 residues. The CDR3 region is CASSAIKLTQFF. The CDR3 coding sequence is TGTGCCAGCAGCGCCATCAAATTAACGCAGTTTTTT.

For the CDR3, the DNA is TGTGCCAGCAGTAGCCGAGGGACAGGGGGCGCCGACGGGGAGCTGTTTTTT. Translating gives CASSSRGTGGADGELFF. This sequence joins TRBV27 and TRBJ2-2; the match to TRBD1 covers 12 bases. The germline V gene encodes CDR1 MNHEY and CDR2 SMNVEV (reference sequence). Trimming took 5 bases from V and 7 from J; bases not matched to a gene: 11. The CDR3 covers 17 residues.

This clonotype occurred a few times. The rearrangement uses TRBV12-3 or TRBV12-4 and TRBJ1-2; D ambiguous. The CDR3 has 12 residues. V lost 6 bases and J lost 6, with 11 bases in between. The CDR3 loop is CASSLAGNGYTF. For the CDR3, the DNA is TGTGCCAGCAGCCTAGCCGGGAATGGCTACACCTTC.

This clonotype was seen a few times. This sequence joins TRBV20-1 and TRBJ2-7; D may match TRBD1 or TRBD2 (5 bases each). V lost 3 bases and J lost 6, with 12 bases in between. The CDR3 loop spans 12 amino acids. The germline gives CDR1 DFQATT, CDR2 SNEGSKA (reference sequence). In DNA form, the CDR3 reads TGCAGTGCTAGCAGGGAGATCTTCGAGCAGTACTTC. This gives the protein CSASREIFEQYF.